This TCR beta chain was sequenced for a study of cytomegalovirus exposure and HLA in healthy donors. Study findings and constraints: The study flagged 150 to 200 TCR beta chains as cytomegalovirus-associated. Sequences of the TCR beta chain were said to predict the HLA-A and HLA-B alleles of most subjects accurately. In an earlier analysis, in roughly 580 donors, most V segments appeared productive either ~90% or ~30% of the time. Rare TCR sequences dominated, though some public TCRs recurred in many donors.

The PCR used 60 Vbeta and 13 Jbeta primers. Data came from immunoSEQ multiplex PCR; TCRdb stores just in-frame clones and leaves some out. The sample includes around 130,000 clones, 65% to 85% seen only once; the top ten take over 1%. Comment on this clone: Its antigen is unidentified.

Sequenced: PBMCs. The source of this sequence is a boy between 10 and 17 years old in good health and CMV-seronegative.

CDR3 sequence: CASSKDRHRTGELFF. The DNA of the CDR3 is TGCGCCAGCAGCAAGGACAGGCACCGTACCGGGGAGCTGTTTTTT. The V gene is TRBV5-1, the J gene TRBJ2-2; TRBD1 agrees at 7 bases. The CDR3 has 15 residues. Germline V lookup: CDR1 SGHRS, CDR2 YFSETQ. V lost 4 bases and J lost 5; bases outside the gene matches: 8.